This record looks at one T cell receptor beta chain sequence and its context. Mismatch with germline at one junction end may stem from a read error. Clones were sequenced by immunoSEQ multiplex PCR, and TCRdb holds only the in-frame ones, with some missing. The sample records a few hundred thousand clones, 80% to 90% being singletons. The entry originates in a study of blood T cell repertoires in COVID-19. CDR1 SGHVS and CDR2 FNYEAQ come from the germline V gene. This CDR3 region has 10 residues. This TCR derives from a woman aged 40-49 years who had recovered from COVID-19. Sample: peripheral blood. V and J are TRBV7-6 and TRBJ2-1, with 9 bases identical to TRBD2. CDR3 in DNA: TGTGCCAGCAGCGGGACTAGCTTGCTCTTC. Protein: CASSGTSLLF.